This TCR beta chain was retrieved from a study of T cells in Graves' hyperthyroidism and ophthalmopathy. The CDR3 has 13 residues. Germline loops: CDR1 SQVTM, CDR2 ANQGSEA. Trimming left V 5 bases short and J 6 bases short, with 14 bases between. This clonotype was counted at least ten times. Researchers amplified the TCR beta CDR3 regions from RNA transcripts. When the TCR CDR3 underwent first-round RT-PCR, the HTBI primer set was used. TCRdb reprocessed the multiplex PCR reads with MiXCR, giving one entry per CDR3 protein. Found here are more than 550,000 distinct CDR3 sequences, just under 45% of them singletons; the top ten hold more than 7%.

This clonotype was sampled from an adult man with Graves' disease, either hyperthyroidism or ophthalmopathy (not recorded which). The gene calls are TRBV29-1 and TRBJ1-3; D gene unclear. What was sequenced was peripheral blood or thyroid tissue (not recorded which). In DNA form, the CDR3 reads TGCAGCGTTCGGCACCATGGGGAAAACACCATATATTTT. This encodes CSVRHHGENTIYF.